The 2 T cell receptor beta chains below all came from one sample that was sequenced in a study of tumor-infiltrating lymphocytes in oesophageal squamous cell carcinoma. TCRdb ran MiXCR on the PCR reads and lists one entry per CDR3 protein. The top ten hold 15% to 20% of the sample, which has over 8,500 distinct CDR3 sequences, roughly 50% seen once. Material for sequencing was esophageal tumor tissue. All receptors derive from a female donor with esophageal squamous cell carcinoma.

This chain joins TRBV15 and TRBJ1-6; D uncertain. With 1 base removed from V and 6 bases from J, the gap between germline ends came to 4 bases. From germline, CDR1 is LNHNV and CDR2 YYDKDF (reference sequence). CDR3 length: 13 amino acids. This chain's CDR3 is CATSRGANSPLHF. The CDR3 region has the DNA TGTGCCACCAGCAGAGGGGCTAATTCACCCCTCCACTTT.

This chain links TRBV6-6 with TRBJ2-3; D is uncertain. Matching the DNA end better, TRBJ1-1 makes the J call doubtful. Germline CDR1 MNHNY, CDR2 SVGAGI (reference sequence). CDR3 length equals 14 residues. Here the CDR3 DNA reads TGTGCCAGCAGACTTACGACCGCCGGCACTGAAGCTTTCTTT. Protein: CASRLTTAGTEAFF.